The 4 T cell receptor beta chains below were found in one sample sequenced in a study of cytomegalovirus exposure and HLA in healthy donors. Here immunoSEQ multiplex PCR was the method, and the copy in TCRdb shows in-frame clones only, minus some. The sample includes more than 110,000 clones, less than 95% of them seen just once. The sequenced sample consisted of PBMCs. The receptors here all came from a man aged 18 to 29 in good health and CMV-seropositive.

The genes are TRBV14 and TRBJ2-7; D is possibly TRBD2 (5 bases). The CDR3 has 12 residues. Germline loops: CDR1 SGHDN, CDR2 FVKESK. V was shortened by 4 bases and J by 3 bases, with 7 bases between the two germline ends. CDR3 DNA sequence: TGTGCCAGCAGCCCCCGGGACTACGAGCAGTACTTC. Protein product: CASSPRDYEQYF.

The chain is built from TRBV2 and TRBJ2-2; the D gene is possibly TRBD1 (5 bases). Germline assignment: CDR1 SNHLY and CDR2 FYNNEI. CDR3 length: 16 amino acids. The V and J ends lost 6 bases and 4 bases respectively, with 18 bases between them. CDR3 residues: CASRTHQGTGTGELFF. CDR3 bases: TGTGCCAGCAGGACACACCAGGGAACGGGCACCGGGGAGCTGTTTTTT.

The chain employs TRBV14 and TRBJ1-1, with unresolved D. Germline V lookup: CDR1 SGHDN, CDR2 FVKESK. With 4 bases removed from V and 0 bases from J, the gap between germline ends came to 9 bases. The CDR3 has 14 amino acids. The CDR3 sequence is CASSPVTVNTEAFF. The CDR3 DNA reads TGTGCCAGCAGCCCGGTCACAGTGAACACTGAAGCTTTCTTT.

The chain links TRBV4-1 to TRBJ1-1; D is unclear. CDR1 and CDR2 from the germline V gene are MGHRA and YSYEKL. This CDR3 contains 13 residues. Trimming pared 1 base from V and 2 bases from J, leaving 5 bases between. The CDR3 DNA reads TGCGCCAGCAGCCAAGGGCAAAACACTGAAGCTTTCTTT. This translates into CASSQGQNTEAFF.